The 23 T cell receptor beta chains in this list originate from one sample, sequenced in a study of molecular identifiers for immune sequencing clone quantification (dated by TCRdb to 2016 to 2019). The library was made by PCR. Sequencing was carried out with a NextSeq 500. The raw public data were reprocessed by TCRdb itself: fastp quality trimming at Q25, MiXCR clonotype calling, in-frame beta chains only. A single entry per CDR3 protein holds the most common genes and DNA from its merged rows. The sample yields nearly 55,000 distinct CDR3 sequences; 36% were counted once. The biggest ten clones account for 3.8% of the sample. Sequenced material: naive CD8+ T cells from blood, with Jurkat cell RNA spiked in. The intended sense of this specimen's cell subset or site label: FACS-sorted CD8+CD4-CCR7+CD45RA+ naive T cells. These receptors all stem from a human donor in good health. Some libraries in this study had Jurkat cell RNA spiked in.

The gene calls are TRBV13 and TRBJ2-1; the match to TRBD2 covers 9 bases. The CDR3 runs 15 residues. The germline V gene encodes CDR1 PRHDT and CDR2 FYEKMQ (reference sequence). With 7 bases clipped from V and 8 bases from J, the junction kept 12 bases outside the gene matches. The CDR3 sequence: CASTAGTGLADEQFF. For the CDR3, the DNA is TGTGCCAGCACCGCCGGAACGGGACTAGCTGATGAGCAGTTCTTC.

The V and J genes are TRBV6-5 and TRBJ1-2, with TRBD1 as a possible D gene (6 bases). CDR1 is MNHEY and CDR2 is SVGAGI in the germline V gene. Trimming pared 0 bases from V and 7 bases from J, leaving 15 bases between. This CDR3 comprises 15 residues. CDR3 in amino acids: CASSYSKLNRAGYTF. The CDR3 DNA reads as TGTGCCAGCAGTTACTCGAAACTTAACAGGGCTGGCTACACCTTC.

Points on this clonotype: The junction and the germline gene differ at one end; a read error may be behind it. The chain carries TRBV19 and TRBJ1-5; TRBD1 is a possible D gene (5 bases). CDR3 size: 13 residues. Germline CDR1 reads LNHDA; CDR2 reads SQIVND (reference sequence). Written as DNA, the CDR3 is TGTGCCAGTAGCTTGTGGGGCAATCAGCCCCAGCAATTT. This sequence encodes CASSLWGNQPQQF.

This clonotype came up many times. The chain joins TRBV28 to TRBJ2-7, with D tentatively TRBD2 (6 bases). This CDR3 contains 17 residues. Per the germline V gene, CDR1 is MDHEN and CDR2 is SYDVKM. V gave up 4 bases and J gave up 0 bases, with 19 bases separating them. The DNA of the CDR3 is TGTGCCAGCAGTTCCGTGGCCGGGACTTATAGCTCCTACGAGCAGTACTTC. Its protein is CASSSVAGTYSSYEQYF.

CDR3 protein: CASSLAISGNIQYF. For the CDR3, the DNA is TGTGCCAGCAGCTTAGCCATCTCAGGGAACATTCAGTACTTC. The chain joins TRBV7-8 to TRBJ2-4; possible D gene TRBD1, 5 bases. Germline values: CDR1 SGHVS, CDR2 FQNEAQ. The germline V and J ends were trimmed by 0 bases and 7 bases, with 10 bases remaining between them. The CDR3 consists of 14 residues. Full variable domain (outside the CDR3, taken from reference TRBV7-8 and TRBJ2-4): GAGVSQSPRYKVAKRGQDVALRCDPISGHVSLFWYQQALGQGPEFLTYFQNEAQLDKSGLPSDRFFAERPEGSVSTLKIQRTQQEDSAVYLCASSLAISGNIQYFGAGTRLSVL.

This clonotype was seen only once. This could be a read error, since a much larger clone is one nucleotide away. CDR3 sequence reads: CSVDYLDTQYF. CDR3 bases: TGCAGCGTTGATTATTTAGATACGCAGTATTTT. This sequence joins TRBV29-1 and TRBJ2-3; D gene uncertain. V was trimmed by 3 bases and J by 5 bases, leaving 6 bases between them. Germline-derived CDR1 and CDR2 are SQVTM and ANQGSEA. This CDR3 is built from 11 residues.

CDR3 in amino acids: CASSYVGSSLVNTGELFF. The DNA of the CDR3 is TGTGCCAGCAGTTATGTGGGAAGTTCGCTAGTGAACACCGGGGAGCTGTTTTTT. The genes are TRBV6-2 or TRBV6-3 and TRBJ2-2; D gene unclear. The germline V gene encodes CDR1 MNHEY and CDR2 SVGEGT. V was clipped by 3 bases and J by 1 base, with 18 bases between them. The CDR3 spans 18 residues.

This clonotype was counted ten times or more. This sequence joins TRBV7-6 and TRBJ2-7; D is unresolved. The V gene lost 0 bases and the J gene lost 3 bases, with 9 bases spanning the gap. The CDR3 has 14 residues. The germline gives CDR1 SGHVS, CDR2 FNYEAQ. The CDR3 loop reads CASSLAGSHYEQYF. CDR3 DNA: TGTGCCAGCAGCTTAGCTGGCAGCCACTACGAGCAGTACTTC.

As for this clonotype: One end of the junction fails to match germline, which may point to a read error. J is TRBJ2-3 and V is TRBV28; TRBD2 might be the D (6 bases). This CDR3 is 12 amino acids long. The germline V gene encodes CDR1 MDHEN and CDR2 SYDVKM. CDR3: CASTGDSGTRYF. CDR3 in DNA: TGTGCCAGCACGGGGGACTCAGGTACGCGGTATTTT.

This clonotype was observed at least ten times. The CDR3 sequence is CASSPGTVEQYF. DNA of the CDR3: TGTGCCAGCAGTCCCGGGACAGTCGAGCAGTACTTC. This chain connects TRBV7-2 to TRBJ2-7, with 7 nucleotides matching TRBD1. The V and J ends lost 6 bases and 6 bases, in that order; junction bases with no gene match: 5. This CDR3 is 12 amino acids long. CDR1 and CDR2 (germline): SGHTA, FQGNSA. Complete variable domain (other parts from reference TRBV7-2 and TRBJ2-7): GAGVSQSPSNKVTEKGKDVELRCDPISGHTALYWYRQSLGQGLEFLIYFQGNSAPDKSGLPSDRFSAERTGGSVSTLTIQRTQQEDSAVYLCASSPGTVEQYFGPGTRLTVT.

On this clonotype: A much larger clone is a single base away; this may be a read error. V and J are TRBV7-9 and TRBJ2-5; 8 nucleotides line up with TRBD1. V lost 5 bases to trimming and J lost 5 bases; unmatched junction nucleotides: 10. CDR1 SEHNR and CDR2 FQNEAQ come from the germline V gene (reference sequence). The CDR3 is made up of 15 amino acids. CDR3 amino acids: CASSPRDRLGETQYF. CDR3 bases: TGTGCCAGCAGCCCCAGGGACAGGCTTGGGGAGACCCAGTACTTC.

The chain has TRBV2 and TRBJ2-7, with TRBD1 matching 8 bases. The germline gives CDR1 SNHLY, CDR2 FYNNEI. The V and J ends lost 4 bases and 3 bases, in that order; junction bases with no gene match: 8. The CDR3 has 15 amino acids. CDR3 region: CASSGSDRADYEQYF. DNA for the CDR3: TGTGCCAGCAGTGGGTCGGACAGGGCTGACTACGAGCAGTACTTC. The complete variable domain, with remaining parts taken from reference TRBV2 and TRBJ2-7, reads EPEVTQTPSHQVTQMGQEVILRCVPISNHLYFYWYRQILGQKVEFLVSFYNNEISEKSEIFDDQFSVERPDGSNFTLKIRSTKLEDSAMYFCASSGSDRADYEQYFGPGTRLTVT.

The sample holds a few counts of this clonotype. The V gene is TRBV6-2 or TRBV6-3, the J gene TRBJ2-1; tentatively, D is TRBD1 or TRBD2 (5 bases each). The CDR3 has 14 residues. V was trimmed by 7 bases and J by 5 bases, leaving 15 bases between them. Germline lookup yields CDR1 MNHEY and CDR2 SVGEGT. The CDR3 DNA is TGTGCCAGCACCCTTGGGGGATCCCACAATGAGCAGTTCTTC. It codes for CASTLGGSHNEQFF.

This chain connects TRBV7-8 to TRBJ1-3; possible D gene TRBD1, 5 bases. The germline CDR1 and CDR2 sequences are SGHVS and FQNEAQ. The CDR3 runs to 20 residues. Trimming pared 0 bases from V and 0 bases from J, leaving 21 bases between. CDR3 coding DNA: TGTGCCAGCAGCTTAGCGCGTGGGAAATCCAGGACAAGCTCTGGAAACACCATATATTTT. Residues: CASSLARGKSRTSSGNTIYF.

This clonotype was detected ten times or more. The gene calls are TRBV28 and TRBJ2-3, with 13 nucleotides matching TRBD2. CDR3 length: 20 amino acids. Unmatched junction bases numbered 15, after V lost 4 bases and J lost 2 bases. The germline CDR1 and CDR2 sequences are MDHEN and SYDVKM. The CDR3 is CASSSDRGTSGTGPTDTQYF. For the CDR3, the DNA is TGTGCCAGCAGTTCGGACAGGGGGACTAGCGGGACAGGACCCACAGATACGCAGTATTTT.

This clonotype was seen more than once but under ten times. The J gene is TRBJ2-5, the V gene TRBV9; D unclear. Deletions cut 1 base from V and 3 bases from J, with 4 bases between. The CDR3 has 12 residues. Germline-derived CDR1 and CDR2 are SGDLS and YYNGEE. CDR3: CASSVNEETQYF. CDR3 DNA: TGTGCCAGCAGCGTAAACGAAGAGACCCAGTACTTC.

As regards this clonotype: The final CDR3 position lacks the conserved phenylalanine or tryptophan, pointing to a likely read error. The CDR3 DNA reads as TGCGCCAGCAGCCAAGATTCGGGAGTTTACCAAGAGACCCAGTACCTC. Amino acids: CASSQDSGVYQETQYL. The chain carries TRBV4-1 and TRBJ2-5; the D gene is possibly TRBD2 (6 bases). The germline V gene has CDR1 MGHRA and CDR2 YSYEKL. The CDR3 consists of 16 residues. The germline V and J ends were trimmed by 0 bases and 0 bases, with 11 bases remaining between them.

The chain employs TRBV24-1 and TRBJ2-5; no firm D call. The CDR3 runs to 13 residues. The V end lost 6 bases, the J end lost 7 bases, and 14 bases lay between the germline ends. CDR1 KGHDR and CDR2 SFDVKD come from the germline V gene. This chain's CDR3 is CATSRPGKLTQYF. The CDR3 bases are TGTGCCACCAGTCGGCCGGGCAAGTTGACCCAGTACTTC.

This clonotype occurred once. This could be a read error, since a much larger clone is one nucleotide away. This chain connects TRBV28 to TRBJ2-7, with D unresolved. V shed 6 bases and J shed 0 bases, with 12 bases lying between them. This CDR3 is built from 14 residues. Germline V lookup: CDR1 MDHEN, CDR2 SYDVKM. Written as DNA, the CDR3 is TGTGCCAGCAGATTAGTCCACGACTCCTACGAGCAGTACTTC. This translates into CASRLVHDSYEQYF.

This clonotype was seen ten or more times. The CDR3 sequence: CASSLVSGANVLTF. In DNA form, the CDR3 reads TGTGCCAGCAGCTTGGTCTCTGGGGCCAACGTCCTGACTTTC. The chain joins TRBV7-9 to TRBJ2-6; D remains unclear. With 3 bases removed from V and 0 bases from J, the gap between germline ends came to 3 bases. The length of the CDR3 is 14 residues. Per the germline V gene, CDR1 is SEHNR and CDR2 is FQNEAQ (reference sequence). Full variable domain (missing parts from reference TRBV7-9 and TRBJ2-6): DTGVSQNPRHKITKRGQNVTFRCDPISEHNRLYWYRQTLGQGPEFLTYFQNEAQLEKSRLLSDRFSAERPKGSFSTLEIQRTEQGDSAMYLCASSLVSGANVLTFGAGSRLTVL.

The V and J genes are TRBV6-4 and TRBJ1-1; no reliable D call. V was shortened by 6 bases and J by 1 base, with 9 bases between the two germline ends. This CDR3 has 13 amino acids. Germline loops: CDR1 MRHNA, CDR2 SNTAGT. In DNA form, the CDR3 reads TGTGCCAGCAGGGCTGCTCCGAACACTGAAGCTTTCTTT. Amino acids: CASRAAPNTEAFF.

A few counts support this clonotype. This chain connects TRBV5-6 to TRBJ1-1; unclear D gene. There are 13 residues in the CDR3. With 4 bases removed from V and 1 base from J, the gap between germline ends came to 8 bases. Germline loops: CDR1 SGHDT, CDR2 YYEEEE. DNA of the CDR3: TGTGCCAGCAGCCCGAATACGAACACTGAAGCTTTCTTT. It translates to CASSPNTNTEAFF.

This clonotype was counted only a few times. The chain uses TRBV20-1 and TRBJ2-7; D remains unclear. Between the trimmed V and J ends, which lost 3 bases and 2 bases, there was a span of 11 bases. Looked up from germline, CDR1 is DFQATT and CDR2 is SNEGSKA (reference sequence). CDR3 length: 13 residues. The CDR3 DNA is TGCAGTGCTAGCCCTCCTGGCCCCTACGAGCAGTACTTC. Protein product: CSASPPGPYEQYF.